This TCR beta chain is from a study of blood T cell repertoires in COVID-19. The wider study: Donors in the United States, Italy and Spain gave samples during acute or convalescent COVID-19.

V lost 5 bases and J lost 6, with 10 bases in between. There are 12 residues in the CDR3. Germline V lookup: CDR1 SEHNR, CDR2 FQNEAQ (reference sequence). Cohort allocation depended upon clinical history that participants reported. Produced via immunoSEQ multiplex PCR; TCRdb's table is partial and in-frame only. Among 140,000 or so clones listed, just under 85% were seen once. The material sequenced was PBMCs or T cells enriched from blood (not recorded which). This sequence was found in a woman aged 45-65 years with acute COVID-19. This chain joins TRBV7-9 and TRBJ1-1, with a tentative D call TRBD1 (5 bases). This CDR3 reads CASSSYRPEAFF. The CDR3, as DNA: TGTGCCAGCAGCAGCTACAGGCCTGAAGCTTTCTTT.